One sample yielded the 5 T cell receptor beta chains listed below, sequenced in a study of cytomegalovirus exposure and HLA in healthy donors. In the PCR, 60 Vbeta and 13 Jbeta primers were used. Generated by immunoSEQ multiplex PCR, the TCRdb table keeps only in-frame clones and is missing some. Here the sample spans more than 150,000 clones, 82% being singletons. Input material: PBMCs. The receptors were gathered from a man aged 35-49 years in good health and CMV-seronegative.

The rearrangement joins TRBV6-1 to TRBJ2-3, with D maybe TRBD1 (6 bases). CDR1 is MNHNS, CDR2 SASEGT, per germline. This CDR3 contains 16 residues. Trimming pared 3 bases from V and 3 bases from J, leaving 16 bases between. CDR3 residues: CASSEPPGRGTDTQYF. The CDR3 bases are TGTGCCAGCAGTGAGCCCCCGGGAAGGGGGACAGATACGCAGTATTTT.

This chain joins TRBV29-1 and TRBJ2-7; D remains unclear. Germline V gene sequence: CDR1 SQVTM, CDR2 ANQGSEA. The CDR3 has 11 amino acids. Trimming took off 6 bases at V and 5 bases at J, with 11 bases between the two ends. CDR3: CSVAALDEQYF. CDR3 nucleotide sequence: TGCAGCGTAGCCGCATTGGACGAGCAGTACTTC.

The chain joins TRBV30 to TRBJ2-7; tentatively, D is TRBD1 (8 bases). V lost 2 bases to trimming and J lost 6 bases, with 14 bases between them. The CDR3 has 13 residues. Per germline, CDR1 GTSNPN and CDR2 SVGIG (reference sequence). Here the CDR3 reads CAWSPYRGGEQYF. The DNA for the CDR3 is TGTGCCTGGAGTCCCTACAGGGGGGGCGAGCAGTACTTC.

The rearrangement links TRBV30 to TRBJ2-5, with D possibly being TRBD2 (6 bases). The CDR3 loop spans 16 amino acids. Trimming shortened V by 3 bases and J by 5 bases, and 22 bases separated the two germline ends. Germline V gives CDR1 GTSNPN, CDR2 SVGIG (reference sequence). Written as DNA, the CDR3 is TGTGCCTGGAGGCTGGGCGGAGGCGGGGCGGGGGAGACCCAGTACTTC. Protein: CAWRLGGGGAGETQYF.

V and J are TRBV11-3 and TRBJ1-6, with D possibly TRBD1 on 5 matching bases. Germline V gene data show CDR1 as SGHNT and CDR2 as YENEEA. V lost 3 bases and J lost 14, with 8 bases in between. This CDR3 contains 11 residues. CDR3 DNA sequence: TGTGCCAGCAGCTTTGGGGGGGCCCTCCACTTT. This gives the protein CASSFGGALHF.